This TCR beta chain comes out of a study of shared clonotypes between healthy human individuals. Trimming at V came to 4 bases and at J to 5 bases, leaving 7 bases not matched to a gene. Germline CDR1 is LGHNA and CDR2 is YSLEER. CDR3 size: 14 residues. This table comes from immunoSEQ multiplex PCR, and its TCRdb copy is limited to in-frame clones, with some not included. The sample consists of approximately 2,200,000 clones, 90% to 95% of them appearing once. Cells designated naive CD8 were CD45RO-negative and were positively selected for CCR7, with terminally differentiated effector memory CD45RA+ cells excluded.

The J gene is TRBJ2-7, the V gene TRBV4-3, with TRBD1 matching 8 bases. What was sequenced was naive CD8+ T cells from PBMCs. This TCR was sampled from a man younger than 35 in good health. Some clones in this sample may be carry-over from other donors' samples. The CDR3 loop is CASSPGGGTHEQYF. DNA of the CDR3: TGCGCCAGCAGCCCAGGGGGCGGGACCCACGAGCAGTACTTC.